Listed below are T cell receptor beta chains from one sample, sequenced in a study of spatial heterogeneity in lung cancer. MiXCR was run by TCRdb on the 5' RACE reads, yielding one entry per CDR3 protein. The sample has 4,000 or so distinct CDR3 sequences; roughly 10% are singletons. The specimen was lung tumor tissue, collected at surgery. The receptors stem from a male donor with early-stage non-small cell lung cancer. The CDR3 runs from the conserved cysteine through the conserved F or W. A D gene is named only where the DNA matches it firmly. For some rows the clone size is stated as once, few or many, or as a class when expanded; others skip it.

d_call	clone_size	v_call	j_call	cdr3_aa	cdr3_nt
NA	NA	TRBV20-1	TRBJ2-2	CSARKEFTGELFF	TGCAGTGCTAGGAAGGAGTTCACCGGGGAGCTGTTTTTT
NA	few	TRBV20-1	TRBJ1-1	CSARNPQKYTEAFF	TGCAGTGCTAGAAACCCTCAGAAATACACTGAAGCTTTCTTT
NA	NA	TRBV7-9	TRBJ2-7	CASSLAGGGDEQYF	TGTGCCAGCAGCTTGGCAGGGGGAGGCGACGAGCAGTACTTC
NA	NA	TRBV11-2	TRBJ2-1	CASSFIRVGTNEQFF	TGTGCCAGCAGCTTTATCCGCGTGGGGACAAATGAGCAGTTCTTC
NA	few	TRBV20-1	TRBJ1-4	CSARESTNEKLFF	TGCAGTGCTAGAGAGTCAACTAATGAAAAACTGTTTTTT
TRBD2	large	TRBV10-2	TRBJ2-1	CASSYRSGDSYNEQFF	TGCGCCAGCAGTTATAGGAGCGGGGACTCCTACAATGAGCAGTTCTTC
TRBD1	few	TRBV5-6	TRBJ2-1	CASSLRGHLYNEQFF	TGTGCCAGCAGCTTAAGGGGGCACCTCTACAATGAGCAGTTCTTC
TRBD2	few	TRBV13	TRBJ2-1	CASSQTSGRQFF	TGTGCCAGCAGCCAGACTAGCGGGAGGCAGTTCTTC
NA	few	TRBV5-4	TRBJ2-1	CASRPEAADNEQFF	TGTGCCAGCCGCCCGGAGGCGGCGGACAATGAGCAGTTCTTC
NA	few	TRBV20-1	TRBJ1-6	CSARDLGQAGNSPLHF	TGCAGTGCTAGAGATCTCGGCCAGGCGGGTAATTCACCCCTCCACTTT
TRBD2	medium-sized	TRBV10-3	TRBJ2-1	CAIRPLAGGPGEQFF	TGTGCCATCAGACCTCTAGCGGGAGGGCCGGGTGAGCAGTTCTTC
NA	medium-sized	TRBV12-5	TRBJ2-3	CASVSTDTQYF	TGTGCTAGTGTTTCCACAGATACGCAGTATTTT
NA	NA	TRBV28	TRBJ1-2	CASSLQGFYGYTF	TGTGCCAGCAGTTTACAGGGTTTTTATGGCTACACCTTC
NA	few	TRBV19	TRBJ2-2	CASSSSGTTGELFF	TGTGCCAGTAGTTCGAGCGGAACCACCGGGGAGCTGTTTTTT
NA	medium-sized	TRBV12-3/TRBV12-4	TRBJ2-6	CASRLLGANVLTF	TGTGCCAGCAGATTACTGGGGGCCAACGTCCTGACTTTC
NA	large	TRBV3-1	TRBJ2-1	CASSPRLGTYNEQFF	TGTGCCAGCAGCCCTAGACTGGGAACCTACAATGAGCAGTTCTTC
NA	NA	TRBV20-1	TRBJ2-3	CSAIHGRGTDTQYF	TGCAGTGCTATCCACGGGAGAGGGACAGATACGCAGTATTTT
NA	medium-sized	TRBV6-5	TRBJ1-6	CASSYWPASSYNSPLHF	TGTGCCAGCAGTTACTGGCCAGCGAGCTCCTATAATTCACCCCTCCACTTT
NA	few	TRBV2	TRBJ1-5	CASTLLGVRQPQHF	TGTGCCAGCACGCTTCTTGGGGTCCGTCAGCCCCAGCATTTT
NA	NA	TRBV6-6	TRBJ2-5	CASTWSQETQYF	TGTGCCAGCACCTGGAGCCAAGAGACCCAGTACTTC
NA	medium-sized	TRBV7-9	TRBJ1-1	CASSSTAAGDTEAFF	TGTGCCAGCAGCAGCACCGCCGCAGGGGACACTGAAGCTTTCTTT
NA	few	TRBV10-3	TRBJ1-3	CAISNPGVSGNTIYF	TGTGCCATCAGTAACCCTGGCGTCTCTGGAAACACCATATATTTT
NA	few	TRBV2	TRBJ1-5	CASSEQQGMGQPQHF	TGTGCCAGCAGCGAACAACAGGGAATGGGTCAGCCCCAGCATTTT